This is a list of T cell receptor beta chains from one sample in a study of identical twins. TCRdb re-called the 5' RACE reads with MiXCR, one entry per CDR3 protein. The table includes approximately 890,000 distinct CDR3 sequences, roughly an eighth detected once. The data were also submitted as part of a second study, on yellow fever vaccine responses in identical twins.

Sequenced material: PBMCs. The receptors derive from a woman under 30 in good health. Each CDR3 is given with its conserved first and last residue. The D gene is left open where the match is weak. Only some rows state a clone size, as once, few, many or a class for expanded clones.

CDR3 DNA: TGTGCCAGCAGCTTAGTTCTGGGCAGGGAAGGTTTTGGTGAACAGCCCCAGCATTTT
CDR3 protein: CASSLVLGREGFGEQPQHF
V gene: TRBV11-2
D gene: .
J gene: TRBJ1-5
clone size: few

CDR3 DNA: TGCGCCAGCAGTCGTCTTTATAGCAATCAGCCCCAGCATTTT
CDR3 protein: CASSRLYSNQPQHF
V gene: TRBV10-2
D gene: .
J gene: TRBJ1-5
clone size: few

CDR3 DNA: TGTGCCAGCAGCTCCAGCCGTGAGCAGTTCTTC
CDR3 protein: CASSSSREQFF
V gene: TRBV12-3/TRBV12-4
D gene: .
J gene: TRBJ2-1
clone size: .

CDR3 DNA: TGTGCCAGCAGCCATATTGACACTCCTAACTATGGCTACACCTTC
CDR3 protein: CASSHIDTPNYGYTF
V gene: TRBV11-2
D gene: .
J gene: TRBJ1-2
clone size: .

CDR3 DNA: TGCGCCAGCAGCGTACAGCGGGAGGCAACCTACGAGCAGTACTTC
CDR3 protein: CASSVQREATYEQYF
V gene: TRBV4-1
D gene: TRBD2
J gene: TRBJ2-7
clone size: few

CDR3 DNA: TGCAGTGCTAGCAAGCCGGACTATGGCTACACCTTC
CDR3 protein: CSASKPDYGYTF
V gene: TRBV20-1
D gene: .
J gene: TRBJ1-2
clone size: many

CDR3 DNA: TGTGCCAGCAGCTGGAACAGGGGGTCTACCTACGAGCAGTACTTC
CDR3 protein: CASSWNRGSTYEQYF
V gene: TRBV7-9
D gene: TRBD1
J gene: TRBJ2-7
clone size: .

CDR3 DNA: TGTGCCAGCAGTGCCGCCGGGACAGGGAACACCGGGGAGCTGTTTTTT
CDR3 protein: CASSAAGTGNTGELFF
V gene: TRBV6-4
D gene: TRBD1
J gene: TRBJ2-2
clone size: .

CDR3 DNA: TGTGCCAGCATCGGACAGCTAAACACCGGGGAGCTGTTTTTT
CDR3 protein: CASIGQLNTGELFF
V gene: TRBV12-3/TRBV12-4
D gene: .
J gene: TRBJ2-2
clone size: .

CDR3 DNA: TGTGCCAGCAGTGACCTCGGGGGCGCTGGGGGGAATGAGCAGTTCTTC
CDR3 protein: CASSDLGGAGGNEQFF
V gene: TRBV6-4
D gene: .
J gene: TRBJ2-1
clone size: .

CDR3 DNA: TGTGCCAGCAGGGGAAACCAAGAGACCCAGTACTTC
CDR3 protein: CASRGNQETQYF
V gene: TRBV6-1
D gene: .
J gene: TRBJ2-5
clone size: once

CDR3 DNA: TGCAGTGCCCCGCTTCGCGGGAGCCACAATGAGCAGTTCTTC
CDR3 protein: CSAPLRGSHNEQFF
V gene: TRBV20-1
D gene: TRBD2
J gene: TRBJ2-1
clone size: few

CDR3 DNA: TGCGCCAGCAGCTCGACCGGGACAGGAATGAACACTGAAGCTTTCTTT
CDR3 protein: CASSSTGTGMNTEAFF
V gene: TRBV5-1
D gene: TRBD1
J gene: TRBJ1-1
clone size: few

CDR3 DNA: TGTGCCAGCAGCAATCGACTAGCAAAGGGCACCGGGGAGCTGTTTTTT
CDR3 protein: CASSNRLAKGTGELFF
V gene: TRBV6-1
D gene: TRBD2
J gene: TRBJ2-2
clone size: .

CDR3 DNA: TGTGCCAGCAGAAAGGGGTGGACAGTAAACAATGAGCAGTTCTTC
CDR3 protein: CASRKGWTVNNEQFF
V gene: TRBV14
D gene: .
J gene: TRBJ2-1
clone size: few

CDR3 DNA: TGTGCCAGCATCCTTTCAGGGTTGCCCGGGGAGCTGTTTTTT
CDR3 protein: CASILSGLPGELFF
V gene: TRBV6-1
D gene: .
J gene: TRBJ2-2
clone size: .

CDR3 DNA: TGTGCCAGCAAACCAGGACACTTGAACACCGGGGAGCTGTTTTTT
CDR3 protein: CASKPGHLNTGELFF
V gene: TRBV28
D gene: .
J gene: TRBJ2-2
clone size: many

CDR3 DNA: TGTGCCAGCAGCCTGAATAGCGGGAGGGCCGTCCCCGGGGAGCTGTTTTTT
CDR3 protein: CASSLNSGRAVPGELFF
V gene: TRBV4-2
D gene: TRBD2
J gene: TRBJ2-2
clone size: .

CDR3 DNA: TGTGCCAGCAGCTCCTATACTAGCTACGAGCAGTACTTC
CDR3 protein: CASSSYTSYEQYF
V gene: TRBV5-6
D gene: .
J gene: TRBJ2-7
clone size: few

CDR3 DNA: TGTGCCAGCAGTTACTCGAATTACCCGGAACCCAAGGACGCTTTCTTT
CDR3 protein: CASSYSNYPEPKDAFF
V gene: TRBV6-5
D gene: .
J gene: TRBJ1-1
clone size: .

CDR3 DNA: TGCAGCGTTGAAAGTGATTGGCTAGCGGGAGGGAGCTCCTACAATGAGCAGTTCTTC
CDR3 protein: CSVESDWLAGGSSYNEQFF
V gene: TRBV29-1
D gene: TRBD2
J gene: TRBJ2-1
clone size: few

CDR3 DNA: TGTGCCAGCAGCGCCCTGTCCCCGCGATCTGGAAACACCATATATTTT
CDR3 protein: CASSALSPRSGNTIYF
V gene: TRBV9
D gene: .
J gene: TRBJ1-3
clone size: many

CDR3 DNA: TGTGCCAGCAGCTATCCCCGCTCAACAGGGAGCTCCTACAATGAGCAGTTCTTC
CDR3 protein: CASSYPRSTGSSYNEQFF
V gene: TRBV11-1
D gene: .
J gene: TRBJ2-1
clone size: few

CDR3 DNA: TGTGCCAGCAGCTCCAACCTAAGAGGGGGTCGGTATGGCTACACCTTC
CDR3 protein: CASSSNLRGGRYGYTF
V gene: TRBV7-2
D gene: .
J gene: TRBJ1-2
clone size: .

CDR3 DNA: TGTGCCAGCAGTAATACAGGGGTTGGGGCCAAAAACATTCTGTACTTC
CDR3 protein: CASSNTGVGAKNILYF
V gene: TRBV25-1
D gene: TRBD1
J gene: TRBJ2-4
clone size: .

CDR3 DNA: TGTGCCAGCAGTTGGACCGAAGTCTATGGCTACACCTTC
CDR3 protein: CASSWTEVYGYTF
V gene: TRBV12-3/TRBV12-4
D gene: .
J gene: TRBJ1-2
clone size: .

CDR3 DNA: TGTGCCAGCAGCGTACCCATGAACATTGAAGCTTTCTTT
CDR3 protein: CASSVPMNIEAFF
V gene: TRBV14
D gene: .
J gene: TRBJ1-1
clone size: .

CDR3 DNA: TGTGCCAGCAGCTTGGTCCGTCCTGATGAAAAACTGTTTTTT
CDR3 protein: CASSLVRPDEKLFF
V gene: TRBV11-2
D gene: .
J gene: TRBJ1-4
clone size: .

CDR3 DNA: TGCGCCAGCAGCTGGACGGGACAGGGCTCCTACGAGCAGTACTTC
CDR3 protein: CASSWTGQGSYEQYF
V gene: TRBV5-1
D gene: TRBD1
J gene: TRBJ2-7
clone size: many